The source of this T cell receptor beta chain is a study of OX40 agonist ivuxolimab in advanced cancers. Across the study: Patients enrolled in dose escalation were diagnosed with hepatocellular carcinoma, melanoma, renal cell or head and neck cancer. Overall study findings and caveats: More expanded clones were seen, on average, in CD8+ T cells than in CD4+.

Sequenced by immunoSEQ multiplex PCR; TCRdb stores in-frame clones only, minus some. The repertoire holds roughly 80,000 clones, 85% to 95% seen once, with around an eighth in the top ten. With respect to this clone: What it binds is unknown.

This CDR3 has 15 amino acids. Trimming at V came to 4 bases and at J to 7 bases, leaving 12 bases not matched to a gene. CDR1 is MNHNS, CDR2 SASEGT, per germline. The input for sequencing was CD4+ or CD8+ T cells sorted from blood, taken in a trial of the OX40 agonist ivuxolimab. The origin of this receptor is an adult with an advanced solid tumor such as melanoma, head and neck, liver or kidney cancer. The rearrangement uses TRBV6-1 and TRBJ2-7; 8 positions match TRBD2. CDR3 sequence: CASSGMPGRAGEQYF. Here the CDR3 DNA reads TGTGCCAGCAGTGGCATGCCCGGGAGGGCCGGAGAGCAGTACTTC.